This TCR beta chain was recovered during a study of breast tumors, draining lymph nodes, adjacent tissues. The CDR3 is 15 residues long. V lost 4 bases to trimming and J lost 3 bases; unmatched junction nucleotides: 10. CDR1 is SGHRS, CDR2 YFSETQ, per germline. This clonotype showed up many times. What it recognizes is unknown. Study results and limitations: Most tumor T cells seemingly derive from lymph node, then expand in tumor. The lymph node origin of tumor T cells was framed as consistent with a hypothesis, not demonstrated. Tumors had less TCR diversity than lymph nodes, more than nontumor tissue.

TCRdb itself ran the multiplex PCR reads through MiXCR, one entry per CDR3 protein. The repertoire holds 190,000 or so distinct CDR3 sequences, with approximately 30% as singletons. Axillary draining lymph nodes of breast cancer patients supplied the node samples. The sample comprised axillary lymph node tissue. The chain is built from TRBV5-1 and TRBJ2-7; 7 positions agree with TRBD1. The TCR was taken from a female donor with breast cancer. Some clones in this sample may be carry-over from other donors' samples. As DNA, the CDR3 is TGCGCCAGCAGCCCGACGGGACAGACTTACTACGAGCAGTACTTC. It encodes CASSPTGQTYYEQYF.